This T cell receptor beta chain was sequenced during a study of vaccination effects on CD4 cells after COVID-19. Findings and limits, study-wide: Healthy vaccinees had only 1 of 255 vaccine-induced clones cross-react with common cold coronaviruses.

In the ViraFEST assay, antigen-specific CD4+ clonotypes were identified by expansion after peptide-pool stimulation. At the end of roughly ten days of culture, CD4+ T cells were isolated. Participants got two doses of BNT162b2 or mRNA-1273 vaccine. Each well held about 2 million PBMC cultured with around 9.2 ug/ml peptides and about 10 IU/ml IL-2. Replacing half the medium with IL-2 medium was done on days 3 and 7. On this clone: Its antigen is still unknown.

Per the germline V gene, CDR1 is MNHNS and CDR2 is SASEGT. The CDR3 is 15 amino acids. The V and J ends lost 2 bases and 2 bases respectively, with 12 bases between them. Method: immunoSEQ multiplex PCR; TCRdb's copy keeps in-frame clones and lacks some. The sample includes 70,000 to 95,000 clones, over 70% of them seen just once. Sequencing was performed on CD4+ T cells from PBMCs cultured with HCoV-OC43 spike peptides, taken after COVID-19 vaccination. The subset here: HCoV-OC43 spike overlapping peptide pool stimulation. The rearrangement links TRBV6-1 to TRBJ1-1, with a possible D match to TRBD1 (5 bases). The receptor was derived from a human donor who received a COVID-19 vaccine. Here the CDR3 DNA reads TGTGCCAGCAGTGAATATGGGGCCGGCAACACTGAAGCTTTCTTT. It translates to CASSEYGAGNTEAFF.